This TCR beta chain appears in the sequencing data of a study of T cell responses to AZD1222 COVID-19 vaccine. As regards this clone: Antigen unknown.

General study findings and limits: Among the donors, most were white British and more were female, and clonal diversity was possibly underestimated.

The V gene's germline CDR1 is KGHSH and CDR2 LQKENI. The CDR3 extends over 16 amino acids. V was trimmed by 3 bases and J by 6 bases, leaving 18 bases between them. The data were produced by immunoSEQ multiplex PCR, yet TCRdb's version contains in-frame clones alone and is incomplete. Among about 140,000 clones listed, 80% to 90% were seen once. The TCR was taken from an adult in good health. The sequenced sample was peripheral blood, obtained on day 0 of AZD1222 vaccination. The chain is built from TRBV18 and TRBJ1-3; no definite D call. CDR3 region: CASSPAGHGRTNTIYF. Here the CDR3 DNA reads TGTGCCAGCTCACCGGCCGGTCACGGACGGACAAACACCATATATTTT.